The entry that follows covers one T cell receptor (beta chain) sequence. This entry belongs to a study of T cells in Graves' hyperthyroidism and ophthalmopathy. Amplified regions were TCR beta CDR3 sequences from RNA transcripts. Carried out on the TCR CDR3, a first-round RT-PCR used the HTBI primer set. Using its own MiXCR run on the multiplex PCR reads, TCRdb lists one record per CDR3 protein. The sample carries some 300,000 distinct CDR3 sequences, about 14% recorded once. The V gene's germline CDR1 is SGHAT and CDR2 FQDESV (reference sequence). The ends were cut back, 8 bases at V and 0 bases at J, with 8 bases in the middle. The CDR3 has 13 residues.

The clonotype originates from a woman between 25 and 40 years old with Graves' hyperthyroidism that later progressed to Graves' ophthalmopathy. This chain links TRBV11-1 with TRBJ2-4; no reliable D call. Sequencing used blood. CDR3 amino acids: CASSGLAKNIQYF. The CDR3 nucleotides are TGTGCCAGCTCAGGTTTAGCCAAAAACATTCAGTACTTC.